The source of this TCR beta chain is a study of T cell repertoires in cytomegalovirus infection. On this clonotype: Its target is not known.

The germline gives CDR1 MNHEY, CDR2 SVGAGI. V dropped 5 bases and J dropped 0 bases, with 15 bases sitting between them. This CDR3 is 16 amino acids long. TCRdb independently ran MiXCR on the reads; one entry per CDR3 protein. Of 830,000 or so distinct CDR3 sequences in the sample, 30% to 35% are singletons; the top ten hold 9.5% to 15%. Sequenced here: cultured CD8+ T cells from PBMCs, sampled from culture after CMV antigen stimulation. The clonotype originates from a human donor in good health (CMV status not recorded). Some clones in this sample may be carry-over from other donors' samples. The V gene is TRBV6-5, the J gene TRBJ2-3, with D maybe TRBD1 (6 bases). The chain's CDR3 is CASSPRDTPSTDTQYF. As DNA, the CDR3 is TGTGCCAGCAGTCCCCGGGACACCCCTAGCACAGATACGCAGTATTTT.